The 26 T cell receptor beta chains below all came from one sample that was sequenced in a study of T cells in Graves' hyperthyroidism and ophthalmopathy. Amplification of TCR beta CDR3 regions used RNA as the template. Initially, a first-round RT-PCR of the TCR CDR3 employed the HTBI primer set. TCRdb analysed the multiplex PCR reads with MiXCR anew, one entry per CDR3 protein. The sample contains 250,000 to 300,000 distinct CDR3 sequences, approximately 15% of which appear only once. Material for sequencing was blood. All receptors derive from a woman aged 55-70 years with Graves' ophthalmopathy.

This clonotype occurred many times. The rearrangement links TRBV5-1 to TRBJ1-6; 7 bases line up with TRBD1. CDR1 and CDR2 from the germline V gene are SGHRS and YFSETQ. V shed 0 bases, J shed 5 bases, and the junction held 2 bases outside the gene matches. The CDR3 is made up of 15 amino acids. The chain's CDR3 is CASSLGTGDNSPLHF. CDR3 coding DNA: TGCGCCAGCAGCTTGGGGACAGGAGATAATTCACCCCTCCACTTT.

This clonotype was detected ten times or more. This chain connects TRBV28 to TRBJ1-2; 7 bases align to TRBD1. Germline loops: CDR1 MDHEN, CDR2 SYDVKM. This CDR3 is 14 amino acids long. The V segment lost 6 bases and the J segment 3 bases; nucleotides outside the gene matches: 7. CDR3 coding DNA: TGTGCCAGCAGATCTTCCGGGACAGACTATGGCTACACCTTC. Protein sequence: CASRSSGTDYGYTF.

This sequence joins TRBV5-1 and TRBJ1-1, with TRBD1 matching 8 bases. V lost 1 base to trimming and J lost 4 bases; unmatched junction nucleotides: 6. CDR1 SGHRS and CDR2 YFSETQ come from the germline V gene. The CDR3 spans 15 residues. The CDR3 loop is CASSLWTGRGTEAFF. Here the CDR3 DNA reads TGCGCCAGCAGCTTGTGGACAGGGAGGGGCACTGAAGCTTTCTTT.

There are many counts of this clonotype. This chain uses TRBV20-1 with TRBJ2-3; 11 bases match TRBD2. Per the germline V gene, CDR1 is DFQATT and CDR2 is SNEGSKA (reference sequence). CDR3 length: 14 residues. V shed 6 bases, J shed 6 bases, and the junction held 8 bases outside the gene matches. The CDR3 loop is CSAPTSGRWDTQYF. CDR3 nucleotides: TGCAGTGCCCCCACTAGCGGGAGATGGGATACGCAGTATTTT.

This clonotype showed up many times. J is TRBJ1-2 and V is TRBV7-8; 10 bases match TRBD1. CDR1 is SGHVS, CDR2 FQNEAQ, per germline. This CDR3 region has 16 residues. The trim removed 4 bases at V and 4 bases at J, leaving 9 bases unmatched. The CDR3 DNA is TGTGCCAGCAGCTCGACCAGGACAGGGGGTATCTATGGCTACACCTTC. It specifies CASSSTRTGGIYGYTF.

The rearrangement joins TRBV28 to TRBJ1-1; the D is unclear. V was clipped by 8 bases and J by 6 bases, with 19 bases between them. Germline V gene lookup returns CDR1 MDHEN and CDR2 SYDVKM. There are 14 residues in the CDR3. Here the CDR3 reads CASELAGEDSEAFF. DNA of the CDR3: TGTGCCAGCGAGTTAGCAGGTGAGGATTCTGAAGCTTTCTTT.

V gene TRBV9 combines with J gene TRBJ2-3; 11 bases agree with TRBD2. The trim removed 0 bases at V and 4 bases at J, leaving 7 bases unmatched. Germline V gene lookup returns CDR1 SGDLS and CDR2 YYNGEE. The CDR3 loop spans 17 amino acids. The CDR3 reads CASSVASTSGMSDTQYF. As DNA, the CDR3 is TGTGCCAGCAGCGTAGCTTCGACTAGCGGGATGTCAGATACGCAGTATTTT.

The sample holds many counts of this clonotype. The chain couples TRBV19 to TRBJ1-5, with D perhaps TRBD1 (5 bases). From germline, CDR1 is LNHDA and CDR2 SQIVND (reference sequence). Deletions cut 2 bases from V and 4 bases from J, with 21 bases between. This CDR3 has 18 amino acids. The CDR3 region is CASSISEWDSLRNQPQHF. CDR3 coding DNA: TGTGCCAGTAGTATATCTGAATGGGACTCACTTAGGAATCAGCCCCAGCATTTT.

The V and J genes are TRBV9 and TRBJ1-1, with D uncertain. V was cut by 1 base and J by 3 bases, with 10 bases left in between. The CDR3 length is 14 residues. Germline V gives CDR1 SGDLS, CDR2 YYNGEE. CDR3 sequence (DNA): TGTGCCAGCAGCGTATTGTCCGTGGACACTGAAGCTTTCTTT. Protein: CASSVLSVDTEAFF.

This chain joins TRBV20-1 and TRBJ2-7; TRBD2 matches 8 bases. Trimming removed 0 bases from V and 2 bases from J; junction bases left unmatched: 9. Germline V CDR1 and CDR2: DFQATT, SNEGSKA (reference sequence). The CDR3 sequence is 16 residues long. CDR3 nucleotides: TGCAGTGCTAGAGACGAGCTAGCGGGCGCTCCCTACGAGCAGTACTTC. Protein: CSARDELAGAPYEQYF.

This clonotype was picked up a small number of times. The chain carries TRBV18 and TRBJ2-5; 11 nucleotides agree with TRBD1. The V segment lost 0 bases and the J segment 4 bases; nucleotides outside the gene matches: 16. CDR3 size: 20 residues. The germline V gene has CDR1 KGHSH and CDR2 LQKENI. The CDR3 DNA follows: TGTGCCAGCTCACCACCTGAGTTCACCCGAGGACAGGGGGCATTAGAGACCCAGTACTTC. It specifies CASSPPEFTRGQGALETQYF.

This clonotype was observed at least ten times. The rearrangement joins TRBV5-1 to TRBJ1-1; D might be TRBD1 (5 bases). CDR3 length: 14 amino acids. Trimming cost V 4 bases and J 4 bases, with 14 bases left between them. Per germline, CDR1 SGHRS and CDR2 YFSETQ. The CDR3 here is CASSPRDPSTEAFF. The CDR3 DNA follows: TGCGCCAGCAGCCCCAGGGATCCGAGCACTGAAGCTTTCTTT.

There are many counts of this clonotype. The chain links TRBV6-1 to TRBJ1-2; 8 bases align to TRBD1. The germline CDR1 and CDR2 sequences are MNHNS and SASEGT. Trimming cost V 10 bases and J 8 bases; bases outside gene matches: 6. The CDR3 is 11 amino acids. The CDR3 DNA follows: TGTGCCATAGGCAGGGGGCGAGGCTACACCTTC. Protein sequence: CAIGRGRGYTF.

In this sample, this clonotype turned up a few times. This chain uses TRBV3-2 with TRBJ1-5. TRBV3-2 is assigned pseudogene status. The CDR3 runs 16 residues. The CDR3 sequence is CASSEDVGYSNQPQHF. CDR3 coding DNA: TGTGCCAGCAGCGAGGACGTGGGGTATAGCAATCAGCCCCAGCATTTT.

The genes are TRBV20-1 and TRBJ2-2; 8 nucleotides match TRBD2. J lost 4 bases, V lost 3 bases, and 13 bases had no gene match. Germline V gene sequence: CDR1 DFQATT, CDR2 SNEGSKA (reference sequence). CDR3 length: 17 residues. The CDR3 coding sequence is TGCAGTGCTAGGGGGATTGCGGGAGGACGGGGCACCGGGGAGCTGTTTTTT. It translates to CSARGIAGGRGTGELFF.

This clonotype came up many times. The rearrangement uses TRBV28 and TRBJ2-6, with a possible D match to TRBD1 (7 bases). Germline V lookup: CDR1 MDHEN, CDR2 SYDVKM. V was cut by 2 bases and J by 4 bases, with 12 bases left in between. The CDR3 length is 16 residues. The CDR3 DNA reads as TGTGCCAGCAGTTTACCAGGGGGGTGGGGGGCCAACGTCCTGACTTTC. Translating it yields CASSLPGGWGANVLTF.

This clonotype was recorded many times. The chain combines TRBV2 with TRBJ1-3; 10 nucleotides match TRBD1. V shed 7 bases, J shed 2 bases, and the junction held 5 bases outside the gene matches. Germline V gene sequence: CDR1 SNHLY, CDR2 FYNNEI. CDR3 length: 15 residues. CDR3 loop: CASKRTGGTGNTIYF. The CDR3 DNA reads TGTGCCAGCAAAAGGACAGGGGGTACTGGAAACACCATATATTTT.

The genes are TRBV27 and TRBJ1-2; TRBD1 aligns across 7 bases. V was clipped by 2 bases and J by 4 bases; unmatched bases: 10. CDR3 length equals 16 residues. Looked up from germline, CDR1 is MNHEY and CDR2 is SMNVEV (reference sequence). The CDR3 loop reads CASSLRQGLPPYGYTF. As DNA, the CDR3 is TGTGCCAGCAGTTTAAGACAGGGTTTGCCCCCCTATGGCTACACCTTC.

CDR3 protein: CASSFSGDPAYEQYF. As DNA, the CDR3 is TGTGCCAGCAGCTTTAGCGGGGACCCCGCTTACGAGCAGTACTTC. This sequence joins TRBV7-3 and TRBJ2-7; 8 bases map to TRBD2. Germline CDR1 SGHTA, CDR2 FQGTGA. The CDR3 covers 15 residues. The junction had 8 bases not matched to a gene; V was cut back by 3 bases and J by 4 bases.

Comments on this clonotype: One base away lies a much larger clone, so this may be a sequencing read error. The J gene is TRBJ1-5, the V gene TRBV7-2; tentative D call: TRBD1 (6 bases). V lost 3 bases and J 0 bases, leaving 12 bases between the germline ends. CDR3 length: 16 amino acids. From germline, CDR1 is SGHTA and CDR2 FQGNSA. The CDR3 bases are TGTGCCAGCAGCTTCGAAAGGGGACATAGCAATCAGCCCCAGCATTTT. It translates to CASSFERGHSNQPQHF.

This clonotype appeared a few times. The rearrangement uses TRBV6-1 and TRBJ1-1; D gene ambiguous. Germline-derived CDR1 and CDR2 are MNHNS and SASEGT. Trimming pared 6 bases from V and 2 bases from J, leaving 10 bases between. This CDR3 is 13 amino acids long. CDR3 in DNA: TGTGCCAGCAGAACGCCTTCAAACACTGAAGCTTTCTTT. This translates into CASRTPSNTEAFF.

The V and J genes are TRBV20-1 and TRBJ1-6; D might be TRBD1 (6 bases). V was pared by 3 bases and J by 6 bases, with 9 bases between. The CDR3 is 13 residues long. Germline values: CDR1 DFQATT, CDR2 SNEGSKA (reference sequence). This chain's CDR3 is CSASGGRNSPLHF. Here the CDR3 DNA reads TGCAGTGCTAGCGGGGGCCGTAATTCACCCCTCCACTTT.

This clonotype appeared a few times. The V call is TRBV5-1, the J call TRBJ2-1; 10 bases agree with TRBD1. This CDR3 is built from 15 residues. CDR1 SGHRS and CDR2 YFSETQ come from the germline V gene. V shed 4 bases and J 7 bases; nucleotides not matched to a gene: 8. CDR3 protein: CASSGGQGRWNEQFF. DNA of the CDR3: TGCGCCAGCAGCGGGGGACAGGGGAGGTGGAATGAGCAGTTCTTC. The variable domain in full, completed from reference TRBV5-1 and TRBJ2-1, reads KAGVTQTPRYLIKTRGQQVTLSCSPISGHRSVSWYQQTPGQGLQFLFEYFSETQRNKGNFPGRFSGRQFSNSRSEMNVSTLELGDSALYLCASSGGQGRWNEQFFGPGTRLTVL.

The table lists this clonotype with many counts. The chain joins TRBV6-2 or TRBV6-3 to TRBJ2-4; the match to TRBD1 covers 8 bases. V dropped 7 bases and J dropped 0; count of bases not matched to a gene: 11. The CDR3 has 17 residues. CDR1 is MNHEY and CDR2 is SVGEGT in the germline V gene. CDR3 in DNA: TGTGCCAGCACCGACCCAGGGGGCCCCATAGCCAAAAACATTCAGTACTTC. Translation: CASTDPGGPIAKNIQYF.

The chain recombines TRBV24-1 with TRBJ2-2; 7 nucleotides match TRBD2. The CDR3 sequence is 17 residues long. V lost 4 bases, J lost 0 bases, and 7 bases stayed unmatched. Germline-derived CDR1 and CDR2 are KGHDR and SFDVKD. CDR3 amino acids: CATSEFKSGANTGELFF. As DNA, the CDR3 is TGTGCCACCAGTGAATTCAAAAGCGGGGCGAACACCGGGGAGCTGTTTTTT.

J is TRBJ2-1 and V is TRBV19; 13 nucleotides match TRBD2. Germline V gene lookup returns CDR1 LNHDA and CDR2 SQIVND (reference sequence). Germline trimming cut 6 bases from V and 5 bases from J; bases unmatched to any gene: 4. This CDR3 is built from 15 residues. The CDR3 region has the DNA TGTGCCAGTAGCAAACTAGCGGGGGGGGACAATGAGCAGTTCTTC. Translation: CASSKLAGGDNEQFF.